The clone carrying this TCR beta chain was counted at least ten times. What it binds is unknown. The data originate from a study of early T cells in non-severe SARS-CoV-2 infection. Study overall: With bulk RNA from unsorted whole blood as input, sequencing yielded unpaired chains.

In the library, individual cDNA molecules carried attached unique molecular identifiers. TCRdb re-derived calls from the 5' RACE reads in MiXCR, one entry per CDR3 protein. The table records about 28,000 distinct CDR3 sequences, roughly 5.7% of them present only once. In germline, CDR1 is MNHEY, CDR2 SVGEGT. Trimming pared 0 bases from V and 7 bases from J, leaving 9 bases between. The CDR3 covers 14 residues. Study-wide results and caveats: Comparison of clonotypes with VDJdb favored anti-spike CD8 responses while missing private and CD4 specificities.

The receptor was isolated from an adult who was a healthcare worker with PCR-confirmed SARS-CoV-2 infection or an uninfected control (not recorded which). The sequencing input was whole blood. The V and J genes are TRBV6-2 or TRBV6-3 and TRBJ2-2; D is undetermined. CDR3 region: CASSYSPNGGELFF. DNA of the CDR3: TGTGCCAGCAGTTACTCGCCTAACGGCGGGGAGCTGTTTTTT.